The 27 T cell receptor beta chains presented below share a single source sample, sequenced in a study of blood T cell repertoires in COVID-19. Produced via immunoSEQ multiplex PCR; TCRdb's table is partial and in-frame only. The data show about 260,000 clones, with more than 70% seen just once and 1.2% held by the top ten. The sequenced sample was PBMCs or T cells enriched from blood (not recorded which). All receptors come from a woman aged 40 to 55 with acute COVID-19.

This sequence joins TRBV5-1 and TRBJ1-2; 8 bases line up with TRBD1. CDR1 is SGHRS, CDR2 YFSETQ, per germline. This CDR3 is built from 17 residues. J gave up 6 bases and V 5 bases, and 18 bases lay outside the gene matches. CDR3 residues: CASRDGGVPTGADGYTF. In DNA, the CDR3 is TGCGCCAGCAGAGACGGAGGGGTACCGACAGGGGCGGATGGCTACACCTTC. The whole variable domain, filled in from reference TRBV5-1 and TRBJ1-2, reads KAGVTQTPRYLIKTRGQQVTLSCSPISGHRSVSWYQQTPGQGLQFLFEYFSETQRNKGNFPGRFSGRQFSNSRSEMNVSTLELGDSALYLCASRDGGVPTGADGYTFGSGTRLTVV.

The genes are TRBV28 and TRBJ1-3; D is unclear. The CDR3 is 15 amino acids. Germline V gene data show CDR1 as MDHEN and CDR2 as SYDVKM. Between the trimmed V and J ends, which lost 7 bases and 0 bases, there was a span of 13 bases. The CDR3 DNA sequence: TGTGCCAGCATGAGAGTACCAATCTCTGGAAACACCATATATTTT. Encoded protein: CASMRVPISGNTIYF.

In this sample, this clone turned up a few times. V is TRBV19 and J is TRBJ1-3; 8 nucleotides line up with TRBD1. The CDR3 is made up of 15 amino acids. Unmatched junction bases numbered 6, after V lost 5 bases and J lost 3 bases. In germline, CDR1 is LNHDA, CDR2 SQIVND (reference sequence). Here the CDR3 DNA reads TGTGCCAGTAGTCCCTACAGGGGGAGTGGAAACACCATATATTTT. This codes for CASSPYRGSGNTIYF.

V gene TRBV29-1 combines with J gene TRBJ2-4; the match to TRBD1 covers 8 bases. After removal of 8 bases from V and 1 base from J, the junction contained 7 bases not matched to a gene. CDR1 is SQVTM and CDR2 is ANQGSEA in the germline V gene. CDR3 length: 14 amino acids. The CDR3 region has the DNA TGCAGCCTTCAAAGGGACAGGGCCAAAAACATTCAGTACTTC. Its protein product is CSLQRDRAKNIQYF.

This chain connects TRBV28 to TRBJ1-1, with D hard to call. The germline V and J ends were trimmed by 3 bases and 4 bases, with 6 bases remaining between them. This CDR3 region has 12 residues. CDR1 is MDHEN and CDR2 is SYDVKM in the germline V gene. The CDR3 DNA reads TGTGCCAGCAGTTTCCGAGGCACTGAAGCTTTCTTT. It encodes CASSFRGTEAFF.

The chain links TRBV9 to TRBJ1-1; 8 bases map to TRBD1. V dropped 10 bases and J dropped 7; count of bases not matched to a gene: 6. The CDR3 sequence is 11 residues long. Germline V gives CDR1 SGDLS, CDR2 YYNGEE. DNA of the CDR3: TGTGCCTCCGACAGGGGAGGTGAAGCTTTCTTT. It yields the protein CASDRGGEAFF.

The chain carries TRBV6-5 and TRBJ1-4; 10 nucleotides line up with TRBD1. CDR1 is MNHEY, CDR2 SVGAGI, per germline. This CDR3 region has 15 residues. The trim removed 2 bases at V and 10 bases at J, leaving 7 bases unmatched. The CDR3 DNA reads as TGTGCCAGCAGTTACCGTGGGACAGGGGACGGAAAACTGTTTTTT. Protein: CASSYRGTGDGKLFF.

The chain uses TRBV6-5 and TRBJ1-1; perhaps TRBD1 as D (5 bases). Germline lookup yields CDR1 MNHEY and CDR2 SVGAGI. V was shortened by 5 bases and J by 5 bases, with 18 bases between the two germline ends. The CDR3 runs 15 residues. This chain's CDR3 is CASSPRRGRWTEAFF. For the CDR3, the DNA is TGTGCCAGCAGTCCCCGAAGGGGTAGATGGACTGAAGCTTTCTTT.

The CDR3 bases are TGCGCCAGCAGCTTGGGACAGTACTATGGCTACACCTTC. Its translation is CASSLGQYYGYTF. The chain joins TRBV5-1 to TRBJ1-2; D possibly corresponds to TRBD1 (5 bases). Trimming took 0 bases from V and 3 from J, leaving 6 bases between them. The CDR3 is 13 residues long. Germline CDR1 reads SGHRS; CDR2 reads YFSETQ.

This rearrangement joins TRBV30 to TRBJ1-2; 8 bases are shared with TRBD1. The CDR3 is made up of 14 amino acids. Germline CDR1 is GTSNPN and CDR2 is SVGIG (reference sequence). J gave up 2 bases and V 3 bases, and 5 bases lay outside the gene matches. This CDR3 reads CAWRRDRTNYGYTF. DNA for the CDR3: TGTGCCTGGAGGAGGGACAGGACAAACTATGGCTACACCTTC. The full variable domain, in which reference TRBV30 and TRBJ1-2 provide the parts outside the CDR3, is SQTIHQWPATLVQPVGSPLSLECTVEGTSNPNLYWYRQAAGRGLQLLFYSVGIGQISSEVPQNLSASRPQDRQFILSSKKLLLSDSGFYLCAWRRDRTNYGYTFGSGTRLTVV.

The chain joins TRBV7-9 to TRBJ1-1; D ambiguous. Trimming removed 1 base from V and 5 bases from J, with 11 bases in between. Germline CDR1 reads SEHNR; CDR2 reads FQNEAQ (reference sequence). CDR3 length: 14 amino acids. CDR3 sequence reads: CASSLVAEGTEAFF. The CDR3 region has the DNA TGTGCCAGCAGCTTAGTGGCAGAGGGAACTGAAGCTTTCTTT. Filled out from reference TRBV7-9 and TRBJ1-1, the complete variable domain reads DTGVSQNPRHKITKRGQNVTFRCDPISEHNRLYWYRQTLGQGPEFLTYFQNEAQLEKSRLLSDRFSAERPKGSFSTLEIQRTEQGDSAMYLCASSLVAEGTEAFFGQGTRLTVV.

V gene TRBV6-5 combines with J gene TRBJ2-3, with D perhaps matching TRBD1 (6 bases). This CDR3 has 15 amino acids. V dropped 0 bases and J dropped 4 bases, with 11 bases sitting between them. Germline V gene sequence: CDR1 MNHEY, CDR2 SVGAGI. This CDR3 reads CASSYSIEGADTQYF. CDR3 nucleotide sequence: TGTGCCAGCAGTTACTCGATAGAGGGGGCAGATACGCAGTATTTT.

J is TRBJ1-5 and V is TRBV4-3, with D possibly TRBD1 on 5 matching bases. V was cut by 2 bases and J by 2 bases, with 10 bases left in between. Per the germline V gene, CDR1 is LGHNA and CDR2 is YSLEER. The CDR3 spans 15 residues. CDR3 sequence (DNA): TGCGCCAGCAGCCAATACGTAGGGGGCAATCAGCCCCAGCATTTT. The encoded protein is CASSQYVGGNQPQHF.

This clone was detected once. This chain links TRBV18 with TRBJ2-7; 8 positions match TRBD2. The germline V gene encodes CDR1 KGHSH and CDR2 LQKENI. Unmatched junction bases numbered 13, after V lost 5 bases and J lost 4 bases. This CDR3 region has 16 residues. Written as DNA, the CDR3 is TGTGCCAGCTCAGCCCCTGGGCGGGAGGTCGGGTACGAGCAGTACTTC. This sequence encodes CASSAPGREVGYEQYF.

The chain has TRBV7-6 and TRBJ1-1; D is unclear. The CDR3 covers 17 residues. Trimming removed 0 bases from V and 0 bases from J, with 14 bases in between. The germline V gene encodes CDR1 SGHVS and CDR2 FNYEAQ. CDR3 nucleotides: TGTGCCAGCAGCTTAGCTAGGAGGTTGAATATGAACACTGAAGCTTTCTTT. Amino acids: CASSLARRLNMNTEAFF.

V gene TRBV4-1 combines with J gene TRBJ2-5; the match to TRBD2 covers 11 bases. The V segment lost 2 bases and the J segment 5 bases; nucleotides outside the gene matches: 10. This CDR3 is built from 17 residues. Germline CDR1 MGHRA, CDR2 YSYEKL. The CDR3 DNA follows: TGCGCCAGCAGCCAAACGGGACTAGCGGCTGATAGGGAGACCCAGTACTTC. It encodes CASSQTGLAADRETQYF.

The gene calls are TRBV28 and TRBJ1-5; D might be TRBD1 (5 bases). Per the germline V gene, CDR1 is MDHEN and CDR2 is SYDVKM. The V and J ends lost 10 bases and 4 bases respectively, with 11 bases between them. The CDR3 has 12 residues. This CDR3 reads CATRGGNQPQHF. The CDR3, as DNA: TGTGCCACCCGGGGGGGGAATCAGCCCCAGCATTTT. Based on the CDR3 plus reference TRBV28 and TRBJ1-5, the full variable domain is DVKVTQSSRYLVKRTGEKVFLECVQDMDHENMFWYRQDPGLGLRLIYFSYDVKMKEKGDIPEGYSVSREKKERFSLILESASTNQTSMYLCATRGGNQPQHFGDGTRLSIL.

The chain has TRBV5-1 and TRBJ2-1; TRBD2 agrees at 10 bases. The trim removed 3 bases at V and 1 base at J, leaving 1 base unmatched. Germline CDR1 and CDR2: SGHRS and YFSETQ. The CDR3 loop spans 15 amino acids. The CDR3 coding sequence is TGCGCCAGCAGCTCTAGCGGGAGTTCCTACAATGAGCAGTTCTTC. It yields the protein CASSSSGSSYNEQFF.

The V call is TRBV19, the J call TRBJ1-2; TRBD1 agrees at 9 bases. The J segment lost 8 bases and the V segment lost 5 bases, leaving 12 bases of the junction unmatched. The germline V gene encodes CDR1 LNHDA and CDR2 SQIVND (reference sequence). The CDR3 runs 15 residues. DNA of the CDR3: TGTGCCAGTAGTCTAAGGACAGGGGCAGACAGGGGCTACACCTTC. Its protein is CASSLRTGADRGYTF.

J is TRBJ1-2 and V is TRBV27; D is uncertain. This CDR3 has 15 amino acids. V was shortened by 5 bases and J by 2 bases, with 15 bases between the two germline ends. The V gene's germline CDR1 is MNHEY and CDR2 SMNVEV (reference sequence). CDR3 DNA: TGTGCCAGCAGTCCAAGCATAAGCCTCAACTATGGCTACACCTTC. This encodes CASSPSISLNYGYTF.

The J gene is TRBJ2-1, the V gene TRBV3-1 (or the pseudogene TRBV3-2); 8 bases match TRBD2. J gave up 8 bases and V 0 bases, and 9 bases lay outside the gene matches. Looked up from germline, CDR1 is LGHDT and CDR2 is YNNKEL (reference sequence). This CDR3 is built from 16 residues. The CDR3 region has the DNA TGTGCCAGCAGCCAAGACGATTGGAGGACTAGCTATGAGCAGTTCTTC. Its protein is CASSQDDWRTSYEQFF.

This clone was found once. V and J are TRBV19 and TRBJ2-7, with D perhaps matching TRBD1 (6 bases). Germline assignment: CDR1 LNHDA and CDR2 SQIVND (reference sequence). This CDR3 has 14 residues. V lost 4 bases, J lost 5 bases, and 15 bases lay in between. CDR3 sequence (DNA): TGTGCCAGTAGTAAGATACAGGGTAGGAACGAGCAGTACTTC. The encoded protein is CASSKIQGRNEQYF.

This CDR3 reads CAALYGTGATNYGYTF. DNA for the CDR3: TGTGCCGCATTATACGGGACAGGGGCAACTAACTATGGCTACACCTTC. The chain employs TRBV30 and TRBJ1-2; 10 nucleotides match TRBD1. Germline trimming cut 8 bases from V and 0 bases from J; bases unmatched to any gene: 12. The CDR3 runs 16 residues. Per the germline V gene, CDR1 is GTSNPN and CDR2 is SVGIG (reference sequence).

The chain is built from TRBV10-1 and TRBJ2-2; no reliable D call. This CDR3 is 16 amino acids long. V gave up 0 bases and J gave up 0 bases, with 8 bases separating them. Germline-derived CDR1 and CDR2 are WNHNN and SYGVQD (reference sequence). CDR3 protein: CASSESVQSNTGELFF. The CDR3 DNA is TGCGCCAGCAGTGAGTCGGTACAGTCGAACACCGGGGAGCTGTTTTTT.

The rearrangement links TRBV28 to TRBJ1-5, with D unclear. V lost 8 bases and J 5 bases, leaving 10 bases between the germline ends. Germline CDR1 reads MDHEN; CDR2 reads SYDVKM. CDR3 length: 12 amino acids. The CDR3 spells CASQTADQPQHF. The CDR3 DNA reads TGTGCCAGCCAGACGGCGGATCAGCCCCAGCATTTT. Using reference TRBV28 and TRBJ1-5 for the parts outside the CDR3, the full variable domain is DVKVTQSSRYLVKRTGEKVFLECVQDMDHENMFWYRQDPGLGLRLIYFSYDVKMKEKGDIPEGYSVSREKKERFSLILESASTNQTSMYLCASQTADQPQHFGDGTRLSIL.

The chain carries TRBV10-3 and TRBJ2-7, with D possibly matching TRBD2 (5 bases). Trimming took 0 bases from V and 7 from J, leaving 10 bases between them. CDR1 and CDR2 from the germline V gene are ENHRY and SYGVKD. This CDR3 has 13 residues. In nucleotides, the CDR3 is TGTGCCATCAGTGAGTCTCCCCAGCGGGAGCAGTACGTC. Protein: CAISESPQREQYV.

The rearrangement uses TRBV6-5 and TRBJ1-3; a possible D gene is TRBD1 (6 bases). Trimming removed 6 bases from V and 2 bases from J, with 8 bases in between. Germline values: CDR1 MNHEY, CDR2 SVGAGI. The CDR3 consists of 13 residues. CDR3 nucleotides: TGTGCCAGCAGCTCAGGGGCTGGAAACACCATATATTTT. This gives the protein CASSSGAGNTIYF.